This T cell receptor (beta chain) comes out of a study of metastatic and nonmetastatic thyroid tumors. Study-wide context: Repertoires of blood and of tissue (tumor or nodule) from malignant and benign thyroid patients were compared.

The study, taken as a whole, reports: Benign nodules reportedly had significantly lower TCR beta diversity than malignant thyroid tumors in blood and tumor.

Original handling: A distant-metastasis classifier for papillary thyroid cancer was built using CDR3 differences across clinicopathological groups. TCRdb re-called the PCR reads via MiXCR. The V and J calls follow TCRdb's processing rather than the paper's. The sample holds about 70,000 clones, less than 20% seen once. Among the patients, none had received any treatment before thyroid surgery. This CDR3 has 15 residues. The ends lost 5 bases at V and 1 base at J; junction bases unmatched: 3. This clone was detected many times. What it recognizes is unknown. The receptor's source is a female donor with papillary thyroid cancer or a benign thyroid nodule (not recorded which). Some clones in this sample may be carry-over from other donors' samples. This chain joins TRBV12-3 or TRBV12-4 and TRBJ2-2; TRBD1 matches 8 bases. Sequenced material: blood. The DNA for the CDR3 is TGTGCCAGCAGTGCGGGACAGGTGAACACCGGGGAGCTGTTTTTT. This gives the protein CASSAGQVNTGELFF.